The sequence of this T cell receptor (beta chain) was determined in a study of blood T cell repertoires in COVID-19. Study summary: Acute-phase and convalescent COVID-19 samples originated in the United States, Italy and Spain.

Seattle researchers signed up patients amid active infection and tracked them longitudinally. CDR3 size: 13 residues. Trimming took off 1 base at V and 0 bases at J, with 6 bases between the two ends. Germline V gives CDR1 GTSNPN, CDR2 SVGIG (reference sequence). Source study methods: From reference gene primer amplification, estimates of nucleated cell counts were derived. The table came from immunoSEQ multiplex PCR; TCRdb's copy has only in-frame clones and leaves some out. V, J and clone size derive from that table, while D and trimming were established from the DNA sequence. The sample gives 350,000 or so clones, over 85% of which show up once; just under 4% is in the top ten.

The sample taken for sequencing was peripheral blood. This receptor was obtained from a woman between 55 and 75 years old with COVID-19, enrolled during active disease. This chain links TRBV30 with TRBJ1-1, with D tentatively TRBD1 (5 bases). CDR3 sequence (DNA): TGTGCCTGGAGTGGACAGATGAACACTGAAGCTTTCTTT. It codes for CAWSGQMNTEAFF.